The 23 T cell receptor beta chains below come from one sample, sequenced in a study of technical replicates of blood from a handful of donors (dated by TCRdb to between 2016 and 2019). Receptor amplification or capture employed the immunoSEQ multiplex PCR assay. What TCRdb holds here is the immuneACCESS table cut down to in-frame rearrangements. Part of the clones is not present; checked against another copy, under half of the missing clones reflect an unresolved V gene, and the others are unexplained. Counted in this sample were about 59,000 clones; roughly 97% of them appeared once. Approximately 0.18% of the sample rests with the top ten. Sequenced: T cells isolated from PBMCs. These receptors were collected from a human donor in good health.

The chain couples TRBV28 to TRBJ1-5; 8 bases are shared with TRBD1. CDR3 size: 15 residues. The V segment lost 3 bases and the J segment 2 bases; nucleotides outside the gene matches: 3. The germline CDR1 and CDR2 sequences are MDHEN and SYDVKM. DNA for the CDR3: TGTGCCAGCAGTTTCCCGGGACAGGGCAATCAGCCCCAGCATTTT. This encodes CASSFPGQGNQPQHF.

This chain links TRBV29-1 with TRBJ2-2; D is uncertain. CDR1 SQVTM and CDR2 ANQGSEA come from the germline V gene. V lost 4 bases, J lost 0 bases, and 9 bases lay in between. CDR3 size: 14 residues. The CDR3 DNA reads TGCAGCGTTGTTGAGACAACGAACACCGGGGAGCTGTTTTTT. It specifies CSVVETTNTGELFF.

V and J are TRBV7-9 and TRBJ1-2, with a weak D call TRBD1 (6 bases). This CDR3 region has 17 residues. Germline V gives CDR1 SEHNR, CDR2 FQNEAQ (reference sequence). Trimming shortened V by 6 bases and J by 2 bases, and 22 bases separated the two germline ends. The CDR3 DNA is TGTGCCAGCAGAAAAAAGGGTGGGAGCAGGGGCAACTATGGCTACACCTTC. It is translated as CASRKKGGSRGNYGYTF.

The rearrangement uses TRBV19 and TRBJ1-2; 7 nucleotides line up with TRBD1. This CDR3 is 12 amino acids long. Germline CDR1 is LNHDA and CDR2 is SQIVND (reference sequence). V shed 5 bases and J 8 bases; nucleotides not matched to a gene: 5. Written as DNA, the CDR3 is TGTGCCAGTAGTGAGGACAGGTTCGGCTACACCTTC. As protein: CASSEDRFGYTF.

V is TRBV19 and J is TRBJ1-2, with 8 bases that match TRBD1. V gave up 9 bases and J gave up 2 bases; unmatched junction bases: 5. This CDR3 has 13 residues. The germline V gene has CDR1 LNHDA and CDR2 SQIVND (reference sequence). The CDR3 sequence is CASSQGGNYGYTF. As DNA, the CDR3 is TGTGCCAGCTCACAGGGGGGGAACTATGGCTACACCTTC.

The CDR3 DNA reads as TGTGCCAGCAGCTTCAATACAGGATCCTTAGGTGGAGCTTTCTTT. Translated, it gives CASSFNTGSLGGAFF. The rearrangement links TRBV7-2 to TRBJ1-1; maybe TRBD1 (5 bases). The CDR3 length is 15 residues. Between the trimmed V and J ends, which lost 3 bases and 10 bases, there was a span of 21 bases. Germline V gene sequence: CDR1 SGHTA, CDR2 FQGNSA.

The chain joins TRBV19 to TRBJ2-1; weak D call: TRBD2 (5 bases). V was trimmed by 2 bases and J by 5 bases, leaving 19 bases between them. The length of the CDR3 is 17 residues. CDR1 is LNHDA, CDR2 SQIVND, per germline (reference sequence). This CDR3 reads CASSISRRGRPNNEQFF. The CDR3 DNA follows: TGTGCCAGTAGTATATCTAGAAGAGGGAGACCAAACAATGAGCAGTTCTTC.

V is TRBV10-1 and J is TRBJ1-1, with D tentatively TRBD1 (6 bases). CDR3 length equals 12 residues. CDR1 is WNHNN and CDR2 is SYGVQD in the germline V gene (reference sequence). The V end lost 3 bases, the J end lost 5 bases, and 7 bases lay between the germline ends. The DNA of the CDR3 is TGCGCCAGCAGTGACAGGGGAACTGAAGCTTTCTTT. This codes for CASSDRGTEAFF.

V usage is TRBV11-3 and J usage is TRBJ1-1; TRBD1 aligns across 10 bases. Germline CDR1 and CDR2: SGHNT and YENEEA. The CDR3 covers 12 residues. V lost 1 base and J lost 11; bases outside the gene matches: 1. CDR3 sequence reads: CASSLGDRGAFF. Here the CDR3 DNA reads TGTGCCAGCAGCTTAGGGGACAGGGGTGCTTTCTTT. Filled out from reference TRBV11-3 and TRBJ1-1, the complete variable domain reads EAGVVQSPRYKIIEKKQPVAFWCNPISGHNTLYWYLQNLGQGPELLIRYENEEAVDDSQLPKDRFSAERLKGVDSTLKIQPAELGDSAVYLCASSLGDRGAFFGQGTRLTVV.

This chain links TRBV30 with TRBJ2-5; no definite D call. The CDR3 has 15 residues. Germline CDR1 GTSNPN, CDR2 SVGIG (reference sequence). The V and J ends lost 0 bases and 4 bases respectively, with 15 bases between them. The CDR3 sequence is CAWSVLRSVGETQYF. The CDR3 coding sequence is TGTGCCTGGAGTGTACTCAGGTCGGTGGGAGAGACCCAGTACTTC. Full variable domain (outside the CDR3, taken from reference TRBV30 and TRBJ2-5): SQTIHQWPATLVQPVGSPLSLECTVEGTSNPNLYWYRQAAGRGLQLLFYSVGIGQISSEVPQNLSASRPQDRQFILSSKKLLLSDSGFYLCAWSVLRSVGETQYFGPGTRLLVL.

J is TRBJ2-1 and V is TRBV5-1, with 7 bases lining up with TRBD2. Germline trimming cut 4 bases from V and 0 bases from J; bases unmatched to any gene: 10. Germline V gene lookup returns CDR1 SGHRS and CDR2 YFSETQ. This CDR3 has 17 residues. CDR3 region: CASSPLGAGSSYNEQFF. CDR3 bases: TGCGCCAGCAGCCCGCTGGGAGCGGGGAGCTCCTACAATGAGCAGTTCTTC.

This chain uses TRBV5-5 with TRBJ1-5, with D maybe TRBD1 (6 bases). With 0 bases removed from V and 3 bases from J, the gap between germline ends came to 13 bases. Germline assignment: CDR1 SGHKS and CDR2 YYEKEE (reference sequence). The CDR3 spans 16 residues. The CDR3 spells CASSLAPGTNNQPQHF. The DNA of the CDR3 is TGTGCCAGCAGCTTGGCGCCAGGGACAAACAATCAGCCCCAGCATTTT.

The chain employs TRBV30 and TRBJ2-5; 10 bases are a match to TRBD1. V shed 4 bases and J 7 bases; nucleotides not matched to a gene: 9. The germline CDR1 and CDR2 sequences are GTSNPN and SVGIG (reference sequence). The CDR3 extends over 14 amino acids. The CDR3 coding sequence is TGTGCCTGGAAGGACAGGGGGACAATTGGGACCCAGTACTTC. As protein: CAWKDRGTIGTQYF.

The V call is TRBV28, the J call TRBJ1-3, with unresolved D. Per germline, CDR1 MDHEN and CDR2 SYDVKM. V was clipped by 6 bases and J by 11 bases, with 14 bases between them. This CDR3 contains 12 residues. The CDR3 bases are TGTGCCAGCAGGGAGTCCCGGCTTGCCATATATTTT. It translates to CASRESRLAIYF. Looking up the rest from reference TRBV28 and TRBJ1-3 gives the full variable domain: DVKVTQSSRYLVKRTGEKVFLECVQDMDHENMFWYRQDPGLGLRLIYFSYDVKMKEKGDIPEGYSVSREKKERFSLILESASTNQTSMYLCASRESRLAIYFGEGSWLTVV.

The genes are TRBV5-5 and TRBJ2-7, with a tentative D call TRBD2 (6 bases). CDR1 is SGHKS, CDR2 YYEKEE, per germline (reference sequence). CDR3 length: 16 amino acids. V lost 0 bases, J lost 6 bases, and 19 bases lay in between. CDR3 DNA: TGTGCCAGCAGCTTGGATGGCGCGGGAAGGGTAGGCGAGCAGTACTTC. It specifies CASSLDGAGRVGEQYF.

The chain uses TRBV6-5 and TRBJ2-7, with D possibly matching TRBD2 (6 bases). The germline V gene has CDR1 MNHEY and CDR2 SVGAGI. CDR3 length equals 12 residues. V lost 6 bases and J 2 bases, leaving 8 bases between the germline ends. CDR3 loop: CASSSGPYEQYF. DNA for the CDR3: TGTGCCAGCAGCAGCGGGCCCTACGAGCAGTACTTC.

The V gene is TRBV11-2, the J gene TRBJ2-2; D uncertain. CDR1 is SGHAT and CDR2 is FQNNGV in the germline V gene. The V end lost 2 bases, the J end lost 10 bases, and 8 bases lay between the germline ends. The CDR3 is made up of 12 amino acids. The CDR3 DNA is TGTGCCAGCAGCTTATCAGTGGTGGAGCTGTTTTTT. Translation: CASSLSVVELFF.

The genes are TRBV14 and TRBJ1-2; a weak D match, TRBD1 (6 bases). Trimming cost V 6 bases and J 4 bases, with 18 bases left between them. The length of the CDR3 is 15 residues. Looked up from germline, CDR1 is SGHDN and CDR2 is FVKESK. CDR3 sequence: CASRPNRDSSYGYTF. The CDR3 nucleotides are TGTGCCAGCAGACCAAACAGGGATTCGAGCTATGGCTACACCTTC.

J is TRBJ2-5 and V is TRBV5-1; 7 nucleotides agree with TRBD2. This CDR3 has 18 amino acids. Germline values: CDR1 SGHRS, CDR2 YFSETQ. The trim removed 0 bases at V and 5 bases at J, leaving 16 bases unmatched. CDR3 bases: TGCGCCAGCAGCTTGGTAAGGGACTACCTGAGGGACGTGGAGACCCAGTACTTC. This gives the protein CASSLVRDYLRDVETQYF. Full variable domain (outside the CDR3, taken from reference TRBV5-1 and TRBJ2-5): KAGVTQTPRYLIKTRGQQVTLSCSPISGHRSVSWYQQTPGQGLQFLFEYFSETQRNKGNFPGRFSGRQFSNSRSEMNVSTLELGDSALYLCASSLVRDYLRDVETQYFGPGTRLLVL.

The chain links TRBV4-2 to TRBJ2-7, with TRBD2 identical over 11 bases. The CDR3 loop spans 14 amino acids. The trim removed 5 bases at V and 12 bases at J, leaving 12 bases unmatched. Germline V lookup: CDR1 LGHNA, CDR2 YNFKEQ. The CDR3 loop reads CASSAGTSGGMGYF. As DNA, the CDR3 is TGTGCCAGCAGCGCCGGGACTAGCGGTGGCATGGGGTACTTC.

The rearrangement links TRBV30 to TRBJ2-1; D perhaps matches TRBD2 (5 bases). Trimming shortened V by 5 bases and J by 10 bases, and 21 bases separated the two germline ends. The CDR3 runs to 14 residues. Germline V lookup: CDR1 GTSNPN, CDR2 SVGIG (reference sequence). In nucleotides, the CDR3 is TGTGCCTGGGCTACCCCTAATAGAGGGATAGAGCAGTTCTTC. This encodes CAWATPNRGIEQFF.

This clone was seen just once. The rearrangement joins TRBV7-2 to TRBJ2-7; D uncertain. Between the trimmed V and J ends, which lost 1 base and 2 bases, there was a span of 12 bases. The CDR3 spans 15 residues. CDR1 and CDR2 (germline): SGHTA, FQGNSA. The CDR3 nucleotides read TGTGCCAGCAGCTTAGTTCAAGGCGGAACCTACGAGCAGTACTTC. It is translated as CASSLVQGGTYEQYF.

This chain joins TRBV5-1 and TRBJ2-5; D uncertain. The V end lost 6 bases, the J end lost 1 base, and 4 bases lay between the germline ends. CDR3 length equals 11 residues. Germline V gives CDR1 SGHRS, CDR2 YFSETQ. CDR3 region: CASKAQETQYF. CDR3 DNA sequence: TGCGCCAGCAAAGCCCAAGAGACCCAGTACTTC.